Listed below are T cell receptor beta chains from one sample, sequenced in a study of glioma-infiltrating T cells after dendritic cell vaccination. The assay was immunoSEQ multiplex PCR, and TCRdb's table has in-frame clones only and misses some. Of about 82,000 clones listed, around nine tenths were seen once; the top ten hold roughly 3.2%. The sequences come from blood, collected before dendritic cell vaccination. The receptors were gathered from a human donor with glioblastoma. Both conserved end residues are part of each CDR3. A D gene is named only where the DNA matches it firmly. Where a row states a size, it is once, few, many or the class of an expanded clone; other rows omit it.

V: TRBV7-2; J: TRBJ2-4; size: .; D: TRBD2; length: 14; CDR3: CASPWGTRKNIQYF; DNA: TGTGCCAGCCCCTGGGGGACTAGGAAAAACATTCAGTACTTC
V: TRBV13; J: TRBJ2-5; size: once; D: .; length: 14; CDR3: CASSSEGPQETQYF; DNA: TGTGCCAGCAGCTCCGAGGGCCCACAAGAGACCCAGTACTTC
V: TRBV5-8; J: TRBJ2-2; size: .; D: TRBD1; length: 15; CDR3: CASSSDRWNTGELFF; DNA: TGTGCCAGCAGCTCGGACAGGTGGAACACCGGGGAGCTGTTTTTT
V: TRBV5-4; J: TRBJ2-1; size: .; D: .; length: 15; CDR3: CASSLTGQRGNEQFF; DNA: TGTGCCAGCAGCTTGACAGGCCAAAGGGGCAATGAGCAGTTCTTC
V: TRBV9; J: TRBJ2-2; size: .; D: TRBD2; length: 18; CDR3: CASSVELRLAENTGELFF; DNA: TGTGCCAGCAGCGTAGAATTACGGCTAGCGGAAAACACCGGGGAGCTGTTTTTT
V: TRBV2; J: TRBJ2-5; size: once; D: TRBD1; length: 14; CDR3: CASRPNRGGETQYF; DNA: TGTGCCAGCAGGCCAAACAGGGGCGGGGAGACCCAGTACTTC
V: TRBV7-4; J: TRBJ1-3; size: once; D: TRBD1; length: 18; CDR3: CASSLAPRDRESGNTIYF; DNA: TGTGCCAGCAGCTTAGCGCCCCGGGACAGGGAATCTGGAAACACCATATATTTT
V: TRBV5-1; J: TRBJ2-2; size: .; D: TRBD1; length: 16; CDR3: CASSLGTGGYTGELFF; DNA: TGCGCCAGCAGCTTGGGGACAGGGGGTTACACCGGGGAGCTGTTTTTT
V: TRBV5-1; J: TRBJ2-7; size: .; D: TRBD1; length: 15; CDR3: CASSLGGTGGYEQYF; DNA: TGCGCCAGCAGCTTGGGGGGGACAGGGGGTTACGAGCAGTACTTC
V: TRBV19; J: TRBJ1-6; size: .; D: .; length: 17; CDR3: CASSSTAGSSYNSPLHF; DNA: TGTGCCAGTAGTTCCACCGCAGGAAGCTCCTATAATTCACCCCTCCACTTT
V: TRBV29-1; J: TRBJ2-3; size: .; D: TRBD2; length: 17; CDR3: CSVELTLASGFTDTQYF; DNA: TGCAGCGTTGAATTGACCTTGGCTAGCGGATTCACAGATACGCAGTATTTT
V: TRBV9; J: TRBJ1-3; size: .; D: TRBD1; length: 16; CDR3: CASSAGFGTGGNTIYF; DNA: TGTGCCAGCAGCGCCGGGTTCGGGACAGGTGGAAACACCATATATTTT
V: TRBV15; J: TRBJ2-7; size: .; D: .; length: 13; CDR3: CATSRGAGYEQYF; DNA: TGTGCCACCAGCAGAGGGGCGGGCTACGAGCAGTACTTC
V: TRBV2; J: TRBJ1-2; size: .; D: .; length: 13; CDR3: CASVQGPRYGYTF; DNA: TGTGCCAGCGTCCAGGGCCCGCGCTATGGCTACACCTTC
V: TRBV20-1; J: TRBJ2-1; size: .; D: TRBD2; length: 11; CDR3: CSAREGDEQFF; DNA: TGCAGTGCTCGGGAGGGAGATGAGCAGTTCTTC
V: TRBV18; J: TRBJ1-1; size: .; D: TRBD1; length: 18; CDR3: CASSPPMGQGIMNTEAFF; DNA: TGTGCCAGCTCACCACCTATGGGACAGGGCATCATGAACACTGAAGCTTTCTTT
V: TRBV14; J: TRBJ2-3; size: .; D: TRBD2; length: 16; CDR3: CASSHSGGPSTDTQYF; DNA: TGTGCCAGCAGCCATAGCGGGGGGCCCTCCACAGATACGCAGTATTTT
V: TRBV5-4; J: TRBJ2-7; size: once; D: TRBD1; length: 12; CDR3: CASGRTGSEQYF; DNA: TGTGCCAGCGGCCGGACAGGGTCCGAGCAGTACTTC
V: TRBV7-8; J: TRBJ1-1; size: .; D: .; length: 15; CDR3: CASSLGAIPATEAFF; DNA: TGTGCCAGCAGCTTAGGGGCGATACCAGCTACTGAAGCTTTCTTT
V: TRBV7-9; J: TRBJ1-2; size: few; D: .; length: 14; CDR3: CASSLAGRGYGYTF; DNA: TGTGCCAGCAGCTTAGCAGGGAGAGGCTATGGCTACACCTTC
V: TRBV11-1; J: TRBJ1-1; size: .; D: .; length: 15; CDR3: CASSSGARISTEAFF; DNA: TGTGCCAGCAGTTCAGGGGCCCGGATAAGCACTGAAGCTTTCTTT
V: TRBV5-8; J: TRBJ2-7; size: few; D: .; length: 14; CDR3: CASSTRTITYEQYF; DNA: TGTGCCAGCAGCACCAGGACTATTACCTACGAGCAGTACTTC
V: TRBV30; J: TRBJ1-6; size: once; D: .; length: 13; CDR3: CAWRGGENSPLHF; DNA: TGTGCCTGGAGGGGAGGGGAAAATTCCCCCCTCCACTTT
V: TRBV5-1; J: TRBJ2-1; size: .; D: TRBD2; length: 16; CDR3: CASSWGNSGSLNEQFF; DNA: TGCGCCAGCAGCTGGGGGAATAGCGGGAGTCTGAATGAGCAGTTCTTC
V: TRBV5-4; J: TRBJ2-1; size: .; D: .; length: 14; CDR3: CASSLPDSYNEQFF; DNA: TGTGCCAGCAGCCTGCCGGACAGTTACAATGAGCAGTTCTTC
V: TRBV2; J: TRBJ2-3; size: .; D: TRBD1; length: 15; CDR3: CASSVRDRGSDTQYF; DNA: TGTGCCAGCAGTGTCCGGGACAGGGGGTCAGATACGCAGTATTTT